This T cell receptor (beta chain) is from a study of blood T cells in healthy people across ages. For the second PCR, which ran for 7 to 11 cycles, a sample-barcoded 5' primer and a J-beta primer mix were used. MiXCR, run by TCRdb on the 5' RACE reads, gives a single entry per CDR3 protein. This sample has roughly 1,800,000 distinct CDR3 sequences, with about 50% found just once. There are 18 residues in the CDR3. Germline V gene data show CDR1 as MNHEY and CDR2 as SVGEGT. This sequence was found in a woman aged 35 to 49 in good health. Sequenced: blood. The chain combines TRBV6-2 or TRBV6-3 with TRBJ2-1; D perhaps matches TRBD1 (5 bases). The J call may not be correct, given that the DNA end is closer to TRBJ2-7. The CDR3 loop reads CASRYTRSGPISYNEQYF. The CDR3 DNA is TGTGCCAGCAGATACACACGATCAGGGCCTATCTCCTACAATGAGCAGTACTTC.